The 4 T cell receptor beta chains below all came from one sample that was sequenced in a study of T cells in narcolepsy. Produced via immunoSEQ multiplex PCR; TCRdb's table is partial and in-frame only. The top ten hold 4% to 4.5% of the sample, which has about 24,000 clones, around 81% seen once. Sequenced input: memory (CD45RA-) CD4+ T cells from blood. These receptor sequences come from a human donor in good health.

V and J are TRBV4-1 and TRBJ1-6; tentative D call: TRBD1 (5 bases). Trimming left V 3 bases short and J 10 bases short, with 22 bases between. This CDR3 spans 17 amino acids. The germline V gene encodes CDR1 MGHRA and CDR2 YSYEKL. Written as DNA, the CDR3 is TGCGCCAGCAGCCAGTTGGACATGGGGTTTACTTTGTCACCCCTCCACTTT. Amino acids: CASSQLDMGFTLSPLHF.

This clone was detected a few times. V gene TRBV7-9 combines with J gene TRBJ2-7; TRBD2 might be the D (5 bases). The V and J ends lost 1 base and 7 bases respectively, with 8 bases between them. The CDR3 loop spans 12 amino acids. The germline V gene encodes CDR1 SEHNR and CDR2 FQNEAQ (reference sequence). As DNA, the CDR3 is TGTGCCAGCAGCTTAGGGGGAGAGGAGCAGTACTTC. The encoded protein is CASSLGGEEQYF.

V is TRBV19 and J is TRBJ2-1, with D perhaps assigned TRBD1 or TRBD2 (6 bases each). The V end lost 4 bases, the J end lost 8 bases, and 18 bases lay between the germline ends. This CDR3 spans 15 amino acids. Germline V gene lookup returns CDR1 LNHDA and CDR2 SQIVND (reference sequence). CDR3 in DNA: TGTGCCAGTAGTACGGGGACCCACGGGGGCTATGAGCAGTTCTTC. Its translation: CASSTGTHGGYEQFF.

The gene calls are TRBV6-1 and TRBJ1-2; D might be TRBD1 (5 bases). The germline V gene has CDR1 MNHNS and CDR2 SASEGT. The CDR3 covers 14 residues. V was pared by 2 bases and J by 7 bases, with 14 bases between. CDR3 amino acids: CASSETFGGGGYTF. CDR3 nucleotide sequence: TGTGCCAGCAGTGAAACTTTTGGGGGTGGTGGCTACACCTTC.